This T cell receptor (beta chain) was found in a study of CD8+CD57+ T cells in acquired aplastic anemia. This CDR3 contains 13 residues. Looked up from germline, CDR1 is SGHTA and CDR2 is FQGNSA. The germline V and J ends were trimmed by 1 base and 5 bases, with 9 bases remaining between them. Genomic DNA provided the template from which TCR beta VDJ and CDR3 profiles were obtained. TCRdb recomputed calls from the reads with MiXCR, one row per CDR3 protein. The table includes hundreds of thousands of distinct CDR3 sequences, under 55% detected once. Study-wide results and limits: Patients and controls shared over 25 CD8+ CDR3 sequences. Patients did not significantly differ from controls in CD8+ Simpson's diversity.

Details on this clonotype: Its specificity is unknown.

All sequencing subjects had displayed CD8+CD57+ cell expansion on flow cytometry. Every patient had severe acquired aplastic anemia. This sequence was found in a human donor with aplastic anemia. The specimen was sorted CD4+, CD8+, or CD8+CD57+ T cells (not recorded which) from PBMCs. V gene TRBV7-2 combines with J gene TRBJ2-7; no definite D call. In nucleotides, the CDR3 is TGTGCCAGCAGCTTAGAAAGGGTCCACGAGCAGTACTTC. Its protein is CASSLERVHEQYF.